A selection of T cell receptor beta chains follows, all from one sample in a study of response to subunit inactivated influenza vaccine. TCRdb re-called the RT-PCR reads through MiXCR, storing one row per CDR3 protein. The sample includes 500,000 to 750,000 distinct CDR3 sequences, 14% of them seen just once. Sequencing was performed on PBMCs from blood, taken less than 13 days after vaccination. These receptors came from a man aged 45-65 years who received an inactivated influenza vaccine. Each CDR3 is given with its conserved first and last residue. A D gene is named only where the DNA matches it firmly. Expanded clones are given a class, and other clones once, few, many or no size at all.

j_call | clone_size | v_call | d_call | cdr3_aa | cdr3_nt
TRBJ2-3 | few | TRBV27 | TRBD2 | CASSSLAGGPKADTQYF | TGTGCCAGCAGTTCCTTAGCGGGAGGGCCGAAGGCTGATACGCAGTATTTT
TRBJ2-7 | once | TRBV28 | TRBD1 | CASSSYRGFTYEQYF | TGTGCCAGCAGTTCCTACAGGGGCTTCACCTACGAGCAGTACTTC
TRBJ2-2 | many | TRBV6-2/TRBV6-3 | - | CASRRDSSAGELFF | TGTGCCAGCAGGCGGGACAGCTCAGCCGGGGAGCTGTTTTTT
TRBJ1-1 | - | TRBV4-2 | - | CASSQRGEDTEAFF | TGTGCCAGCAGCCAAAGAGGGGAGGACACTGAAGCTTTCTTT
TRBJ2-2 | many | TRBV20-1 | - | CSARGLVNTGELFF | TGCAGTGCTAGAGGACTAGTGAACACCGGGGAGCTGTTTTTT
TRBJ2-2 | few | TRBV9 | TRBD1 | CASSLRTGSGELFF | TGTGCCAGCAGCCTTCGGACAGGGTCCGGGGAGCTGTTTTTT
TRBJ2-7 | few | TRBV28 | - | CASSLLGRARGLGYYEQYF | TGTGCCAGCAGTCTCCTGGGAAGGGCCCGGGGCTTAGGGTACTACGAGCAGTACTTC
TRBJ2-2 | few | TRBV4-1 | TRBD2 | CASSPQIIRLADSTGELFF | TGCGCCAGCAGCCCGCAGATCATTCGACTAGCGGATTCCACCGGGGAGCTGTTTTTT
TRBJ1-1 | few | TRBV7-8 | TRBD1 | CASSLFSRGRGNTEAFF | TGTGCCAGCAGCTTATTTTCCAGGGGGCGGGGGAACACTGAAGCTTTCTTT
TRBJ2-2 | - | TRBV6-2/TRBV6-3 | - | CASSYSPSTNTGELFF | TGTGCCAGCAGTTACTCCCCCTCTACGAACACCGGGGAGCTGTTTTTT